This T cell receptor (beta chain) was documented in a study of blood T cell repertoires in COVID-19. This clone showed up just a few times. The junction departs from germline at one end; a sequencing error may be responsible. Recruited during active infection, patients (from Seattle) were subsequently followed longitudinally. Data came from immunoSEQ multiplex PCR; TCRdb stores just in-frame clones and leaves some out. The data show 300,000 to 350,000 clones, approximately 86% seen once. The V gene's germline CDR1 is SGHAT and CDR2 FQNNGV. The CDR3 is 16 amino acids. The source material was peripheral blood. The chain carries TRBV11-2 and TRBJ1-4; TRBD1 agrees at 7 bases. The receptor was derived from a man aged 25-45 years with COVID-19, enrolled during active disease. CDR3 sequence (DNA): TGTGCCAGCAGCCTAGAAGTCGGGACAGCTAATGAAAAACTGTTTTTT. Its protein is CASSLEVGTANEKLFF.